The 26 T cell receptor beta chains below all came from one sample that was sequenced in a study of somatic mutations in cytotoxic T cells in rheumatoid arthritis. Sequencing was performed with immunoSEQ multiplex PCR; in TCRdb, only in-frame clones are kept and a portion is missing. This sample has 15,000 to 20,000 clones, with roughly 77% found just once. The sample was CD8+ T cells sorted from blood. Every receptor here comes from an adult with rheumatoid arthritis.

The V and J genes are TRBV28 and TRBJ1-6; D unclear. The CDR3 length is 14 residues. CDR1 and CDR2 from the germline V gene are MDHEN and SYDVKM. Between the trimmed V and J ends, which lost 7 bases and 7 bases, there was a span of 14 bases. The CDR3 region is CASTSSQQNSPLHF. As DNA, the CDR3 is TGTGCCAGCACCTCATCGCAGCAGAATTCACCCCTCCACTTT.

The rearrangement joins TRBV11-2 to TRBJ2-2; D not resolved. Germline V gene data show CDR1 as SGHAT and CDR2 as FQNNGV. This CDR3 has 13 amino acids. Trimming left V 6 bases short and J 6 bases short, with 11 bases between. Here the CDR3 reads CASSLIGSGELFF. DNA of the CDR3: TGTGCCAGCAGTCTCATTGGCTCCGGGGAGCTGTTTTTT.

J is TRBJ2-3 and V is TRBV4-2; D is tentatively TRBD1 or TRBD2 (5 bases each). Trimming removed 4 bases from V and 12 bases from J, with 14 bases in between. The CDR3 is made up of 12 amino acids. Germline V gene data show CDR1 as LGHNA and CDR2 as YNFKEQ. The CDR3 sequence is CASSPGTSRQYF. CDR3 bases: TGTGCCAGCAGCCCAGGGACGAGCCGTCAGTATTTT.

The chain joins TRBV6-5 to TRBJ1-5; 9 bases line up with TRBD1. The CDR3 totals 15 residues. With 5 bases clipped from V and 6 bases from J, the junction kept 8 bases outside the gene matches. Per the germline V gene, CDR1 is MNHEY and CDR2 is SVGAGI. The CDR3 here is CASSIDRGKGQPQHF. CDR3 nucleotides: TGTGCCAGCAGTATTGACAGGGGGAAGGGTCAGCCCCAGCATTTT.

This clone appeared a few times. The J gene is TRBJ1-1, the V gene TRBV10-3, with D perhaps TRBD1 (5 bases). CDR3 length: 16 amino acids. Trimming took 2 bases from V and 10 from J, leaving 23 bases between them. The V gene's germline CDR1 is ENHRY and CDR2 SYGVKD. CDR3 in amino acids: CAISEIGTINILGAFF. CDR3 nucleotides: TGTGCCATCAGTGAGATAGGGACCATTAATATCCTAGGAGCTTTCTTT.

The chain carries TRBV5-5 and TRBJ1-1, with 9 nucleotides matching TRBD1. The CDR3 loop spans 13 amino acids. Trimming cost V 5 bases and J 7 bases; bases outside gene matches: 6. Per the germline V gene, CDR1 is SGHKS and CDR2 is YYEKEE (reference sequence). Here the CDR3 DNA reads TGTGCCAGCAGTCGGATGACAGGGGGTGAAGCTTTCTTT. Translation: CASSRMTGGEAFF.

This clone occurred a few times. The J gene is TRBJ2-7, the V gene TRBV10-3; possibly TRBD2 for D (5 bases). Per germline, CDR1 ENHRY and CDR2 SYGVKD. V lost 2 bases and J 2 bases, leaving 19 bases between the germline ends. This CDR3 has 17 amino acids. The chain's CDR3 is CAISERRTRFTPYEQYF. CDR3 DNA: TGTGCCATCAGTGAGCGGCGGACTCGATTTACTCCCTACGAGCAGTACTTC.

The rearrangement uses TRBV6-4 and TRBJ2-5; D is ambiguous. Per the germline V gene, CDR1 is MRHNA and CDR2 is SNTAGT. V was trimmed by 6 bases and J by 4 bases, leaving 18 bases between them. The CDR3 length is 15 residues. For the CDR3, the DNA is TGTGCCAGCAGGCGGAGAGACCAGAGGAGAGAGACCCAGTACTTC. Amino acid sequence: CASRRRDQRRETQYF.

In this sample, this clone turned up a few times. This chain connects TRBV5-6 to TRBJ2-7, with D perhaps TRBD2 (6 bases). Germline CDR1 SGHDT, CDR2 YYEEEE. V was pared by 1 base and J by 5 bases, with 13 bases between. The CDR3 consists of 14 residues. As DNA, the CDR3 is TGTGCCAGCAGCTTGCCGGGAGCTCGCCACGAGCAGTACTTC. It specifies CASSLPGARHEQYF.

This chain connects TRBV14 to TRBJ2-5, with 7 positions matching TRBD1. Per germline, CDR1 SGHDN and CDR2 FVKESK. The CDR3 is 15 amino acids. The ends lost 0 bases at V and 5 bases at J; junction bases unmatched: 6. The CDR3: CASSQERGRGETQYF. For the CDR3, the DNA is TGTGCCAGCAGCCAAGAAAGGGGGCGCGGGGAGACCCAGTACTTC.

Only one count was recorded for this clone. J is TRBJ2-3 and V is TRBV2; D gene ambiguous. The CDR3 has 12 residues. V was trimmed by 6 bases and J by 5 bases, leaving 9 bases between them. Germline V CDR1 and CDR2: SNHLY, FYNNEI. CDR3 bases: TGTGCCAGCAGCGCCCTAAAAGATACGCAGTATTTT. Residues: CASSALKDTQYF. The full variable domain, its missing parts supplied by reference TRBV2 and TRBJ2-3, is EPEVTQTPSHQVTQMGQEVILRCVPISNHLYFYWYRQILGQKVEFLVSFYNNEISEKSEIFDDQFSVERPDGSNFTLKIRSTKLEDSAMYFCASSALKDTQYFGPGTRLTVL.

This clone was detected once. The chain is built from TRBV7-8 and TRBJ2-1; possibly TRBD2 for D (6 bases). The CDR3 sequence is 13 residues long. V lost 1 base to trimming and J lost 9 bases, with 10 bases between them. Germline CDR1 and CDR2: SGHVS and FQNEAQ. CDR3 loop: CASSLGLVSEQFF. CDR3 nucleotide sequence: TGTGCCAGCAGCTTAGGACTAGTCAGTGAGCAGTTCTTC.

The chain recombines TRBV6-1 with TRBJ2-3; no definite D call. V was pared by 1 base and J by 1 base, with 3 bases between. CDR1 MNHNS and CDR2 SASEGT come from the germline V gene. There are 13 residues in the CDR3. The CDR3 coding sequence is TGTGCCAGCAGTGAAGGACGCACAGATACGCAGTATTTT. Translating gives CASSEGRTDTQYF.

The table lists this clone with a few counts. This rearrangement joins TRBV10-3 to TRBJ2-1, with 11 bases lining up with TRBD2. V gave up 0 bases and J gave up 4 bases; unmatched junction bases: 8. CDR1 and CDR2 from the germline V gene are ENHRY and SYGVKD. The CDR3 length is 18 residues. The CDR3 spells CAISESPVGTSGYNEQFF. CDR3 coding DNA: TGTGCCATCAGTGAGTCTCCCGTAGGGACTAGCGGATACAATGAGCAGTTCTTC.

The rearrangement joins TRBV9 to TRBJ2-3; D ambiguous. Trimming removed 3 bases from V and 5 bases from J, with 7 bases in between. The length of the CDR3 is 12 residues. The germline gives CDR1 SGDLS, CDR2 YYNGEE. The CDR3, as DNA: TGTGCCAGCAGCGGATCGGTAGATACGCAGTATTTT. Protein product: CASSGSVDTQYF.

The genes are TRBV28 and TRBJ2-2; tentatively, D is TRBD1 or TRBD2 (5 bases each). The CDR3 length is 16 residues. V shed 6 bases and J shed 4 bases, with 18 bases lying between them. Per germline, CDR1 MDHEN and CDR2 SYDVKM. The CDR3 reads CASRDSGTTLTGELFF. Here the CDR3 DNA reads TGTGCCAGCAGAGATTCCGGGACCACTCTCACCGGGGAGCTGTTTTTT.

The chain links TRBV6-5 to TRBJ2-2; D gene ambiguous. V lost 0 bases to trimming and J lost 7 bases, with 3 bases between them. The germline V gene encodes CDR1 MNHEY and CDR2 SVGAGI. The CDR3 totals 12 residues. CDR3 DNA sequence: TGTGCCAGCAGTTACTCTGTCGGGGAGCTGTTTTTT. Its protein is CASSYSVGELFF.

This chain joins TRBV9 and TRBJ2-2, with 10 bases matching TRBD2. Trimming removed 0 bases from V and 2 bases from J; junction bases left unmatched: 7. Germline CDR1 and CDR2: SGDLS and YYNGEE. This CDR3 comprises 18 residues. This CDR3 reads CASSVEGSGRPNTGELFF. The CDR3 DNA reads as TGTGCCAGCAGCGTAGAAGGTAGCGGGAGGCCCAACACCGGGGAGCTGTTTTTT.

For the CDR3, the DNA is TGTGCCACCAGCGGCGGGACCGAGATCACAGATACGCAGTATTTT. It specifies CATSGGTEITDTQYF. The J gene is TRBJ2-3, the V gene TRBV15, with a possible D match to TRBD2 (6 bases). From germline, CDR1 is LNHNV and CDR2 YYDKDF (reference sequence). The CDR3 extends over 15 amino acids. Trimming stripped 5 bases from V and 2 bases from J, with 14 bases between.

This rearrangement joins TRBV5-6 to TRBJ2-5, with D tentatively TRBD2 (5 bases). The CDR3 is 13 amino acids. The V and J ends lost 4 bases and 5 bases respectively, with 12 bases between them. Germline loops: CDR1 SGHDT, CDR2 YYEEEE. CDR3 DNA sequence: TGTGCCAGCAGCGCGGGTGTAGGGGAGACCCAGTACTTC. Its translation: CASSAGVGETQYF.

The chain links TRBV9 to TRBJ2-7, with D unclear. Trimming cost V 1 base and J 2 bases, with 10 bases left between them. CDR1 is SGDLS, CDR2 YYNGEE, per germline. This CDR3 is 14 amino acids long. This chain's CDR3 is CASSVTGDTYEQYF. CDR3 DNA sequence: TGTGCCAGCAGCGTAACTGGGGATACCTACGAGCAGTACTTC.

V and J are TRBV4-3 and TRBJ2-7; tentative D call: TRBD2 (6 bases). Germline CDR1 reads LGHNA; CDR2 reads YSLEER. Deletions cut 6 bases from V and 5 bases from J, with 17 bases between. The CDR3 spans 14 residues. The CDR3 region has the DNA TGCGCCAGCAGTCCTAAGGGACTGACCCACGAGCAGTACTTC. Translation: CASSPKGLTHEQYF.

The rearrangement joins TRBV9 to TRBJ2-7, with 10 bases lining up with TRBD2. Per the germline V gene, CDR1 is SGDLS and CDR2 is YYNGEE. Trimming removed 4 bases from V and 0 bases from J; junction bases left unmatched: 4. The CDR3 loop spans 15 amino acids. The chain's CDR3 is CASSSSGGDSYEQYF. The CDR3 DNA reads as TGTGCCAGCAGCTCTAGCGGGGGCGACTCCTACGAGCAGTACTTC.

The table lists this clone with a count of one. The chain joins TRBV11-3 to TRBJ2-7; D is unclear. With 1 base removed from V and 3 bases from J, the gap between germline ends came to 10 bases. Germline V gene sequence: CDR1 SGHNT, CDR2 YENEEA. The CDR3 loop spans 14 amino acids. Written as DNA, the CDR3 is TGTGCCAGCAGCTTAGCACCAGTCGGCTACGAGCAGTACTTC. The encoded protein is CASSLAPVGYEQYF.

The chain combines TRBV4-1 with TRBJ2-7; D unclear. The CDR3 totals 14 residues. Germline V gives CDR1 MGHRA, CDR2 YSYEKL. Trimming removed 1 base at V and 3 bases at J, with 10 bases between. This chain's CDR3 is CASSQGSGLYEQYF. DNA for the CDR3: TGCGCCAGCAGCCAAGGAAGTGGGCTCTACGAGCAGTACTTC.

This chain links TRBV11-2 with TRBJ2-1; 9 positions agree with TRBD2. This CDR3 spans 16 amino acids. Germline V lookup: CDR1 SGHAT, CDR2 FQNNGV. With 1 base clipped from V and 4 bases from J, the junction kept 5 bases outside the gene matches. CDR3 bases: TGTGCCAGCAGCTTAGCAGCGGGGGGACCTTACAATGAGCAGTTCTTC. This gives the protein CASSLAAGGPYNEQFF.